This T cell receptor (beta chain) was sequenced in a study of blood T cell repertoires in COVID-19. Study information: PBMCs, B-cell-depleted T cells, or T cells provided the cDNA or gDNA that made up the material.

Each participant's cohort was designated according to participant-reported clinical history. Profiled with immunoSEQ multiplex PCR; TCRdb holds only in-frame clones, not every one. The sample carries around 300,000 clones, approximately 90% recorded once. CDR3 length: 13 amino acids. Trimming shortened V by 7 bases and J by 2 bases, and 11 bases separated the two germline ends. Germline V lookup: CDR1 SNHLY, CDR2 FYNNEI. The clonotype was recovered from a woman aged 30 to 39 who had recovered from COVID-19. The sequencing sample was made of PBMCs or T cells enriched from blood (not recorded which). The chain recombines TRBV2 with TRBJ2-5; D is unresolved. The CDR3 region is CASNFLIQETQYF. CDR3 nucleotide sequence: TGTGCCAGCAATTTTCTTATACAAGAGACCCAGTACTTC.